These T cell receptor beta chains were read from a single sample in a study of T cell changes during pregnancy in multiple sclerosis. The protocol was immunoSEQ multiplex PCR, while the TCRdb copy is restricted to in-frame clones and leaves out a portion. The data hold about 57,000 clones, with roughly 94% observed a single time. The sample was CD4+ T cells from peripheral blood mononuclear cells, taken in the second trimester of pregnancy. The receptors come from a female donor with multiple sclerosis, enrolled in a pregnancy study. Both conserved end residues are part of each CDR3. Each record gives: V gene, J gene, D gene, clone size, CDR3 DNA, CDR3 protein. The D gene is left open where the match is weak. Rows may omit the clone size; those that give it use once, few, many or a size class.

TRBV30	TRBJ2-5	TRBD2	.	TGTGCCTGGGGACTAGCGGGAGTTGGAGAGACCCAGTACTTC	CAWGLAGVGETQYF
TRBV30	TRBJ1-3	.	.	TGTGCCTGGAGCCCGACAAAGCCGACCCCTGGAAACACCATATATTTT	CAWSPTKPTPGNTIYF
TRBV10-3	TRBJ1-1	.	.	TGTGCCATCAGTGGTCACAGGATGGGGACTGAAGCTTTCTTT	CAISGHRMGTEAFF
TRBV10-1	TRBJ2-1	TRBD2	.	TGCGCCAGCCGACTAGCGGGGTCCTACAATGAGCAGTTCTTC	CASRLAGSYNEQFF
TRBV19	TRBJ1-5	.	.	TGTGCCAGTAGTATGAGAGGGGGGGTGGGTCAGCCCCAGCATTTT	CASSMRGGVGQPQHF
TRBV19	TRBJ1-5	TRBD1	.	TGTGCCAGTAGTATTAACAGGGGCTCGTATAGCAATCAGCCCCAGCATTTT	CASSINRGSYSNQPQHF
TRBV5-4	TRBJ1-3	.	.	TGTGCCAGCAGCCAAAAGGTAGAGACAGGCTATATTGGAAACACCATATATTTT	CASSQKVETGYIGNTIYF
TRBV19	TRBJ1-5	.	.	TGTGCCAGTAGTATAATCCCCGACAGGTATAGCAATCAGCCCCAGCATTTT	CASSIIPDRYSNQPQHF
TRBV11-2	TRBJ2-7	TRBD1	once	TGTGCCAGCAGCTTAGGGGACAGGGGGCACTACGAGCAGTACTTC	CASSLGDRGHYEQYF
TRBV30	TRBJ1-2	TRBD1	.	TGTGCCTGGAGTGTGACCGGGACAGGCATTCGTGGGGAAGGCTACACCTTC	CAWSVTGTGIRGEGYTF
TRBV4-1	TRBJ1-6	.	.	TGCGCCAGCAGCCAAGAATACACAGGGAGTAATTCACCCCTCCACTTT	CASSQEYTGSNSPLHF
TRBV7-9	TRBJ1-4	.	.	TGTGCCAGCAGCCTCCGGACAGACACCCGCCTTAATGAAAAACTGTTTTTT	CASSLRTDTRLNEKLFF
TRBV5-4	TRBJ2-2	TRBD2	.	TGTGCCAGCAGCCCGGCCCTAGCGGACGTTACCGGGGAGCTGTTTTTT	CASSPALADVTGELFF
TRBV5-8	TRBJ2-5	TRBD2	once	TGTGCCAGCAGTTCACTAGCGGGGGGTGGAGAGACCCAGTACTTC	CASSSLAGGGETQYF
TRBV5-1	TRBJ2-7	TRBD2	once	TGCGCCAGCAGCTTGGGGCTAGCGGGGCCCTACGAGCAGTACTTC	CASSLGLAGPYEQYF
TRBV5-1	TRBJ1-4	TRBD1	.	TGCGCCAGCAGCTTGGGACAGGGAAATGAAAAACTGTTTTTT	CASSLGQGNEKLFF
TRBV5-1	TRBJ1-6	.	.	TGCGCCAGCAGCCCCGGGACTCTCAGCTCCTATAATTCACCCCTCCACTTT	CASSPGTLSSYNSPLHF
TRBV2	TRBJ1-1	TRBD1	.	TGTGCCAGCAGCCTCAAACAGGGGGTTACTGAAGCTTTCTTT	CASSLKQGVTEAFF
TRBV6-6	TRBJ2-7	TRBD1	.	TGTGCCAGCAGTTACCGGGGGACAGGGCCCTACGAGCAGTACTTC	CASSYRGTGPYEQYF
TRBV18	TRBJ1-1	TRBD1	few	TGTGCCAGCTCACCTTCAGGGGGTCCTGAAGCTTTCTTT	CASSPSGGPEAFF
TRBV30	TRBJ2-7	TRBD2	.	TGTGCCTGGACCCCACTGCGGGAGAGGTCCTACGAGCAGTACTTC	CAWTPLRERSYEQYF
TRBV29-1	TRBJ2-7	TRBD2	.	TGCAGCGTTGAACGACTAGCGGGGACCGAGCAGTACTTC	CSVERLAGTEQYF
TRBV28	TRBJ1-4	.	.	TGTGCCAGCAGTTCCAGGGGCAGGGGTGATGAAAAACTGTTTTTT	CASSSRGRGDEKLFF
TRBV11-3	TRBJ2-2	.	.	TGTGCCAGCAGCAAAACAGGTTCCGGGGAGCTGTTTTTT	CASSKTGSGELFF
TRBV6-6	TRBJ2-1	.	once	TGTGCCAGCAGTCAGACAGCCGCGGGGGCTCCCAATGAGCAGTTCTTC	CASSQTAAGAPNEQFF
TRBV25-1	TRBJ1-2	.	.	TGTGCCAGCAGTGACCTCTATGGCTACACCTTC	CASSDLYGYTF
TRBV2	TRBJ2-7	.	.	TGTGCCAGCAGCGGGTGGATGGGGGGGCTGGACGAGCAGTACTTC	CASSGWMGGLDEQYF
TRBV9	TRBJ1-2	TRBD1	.	TGTGCCAGCACCCTGCGGGGGACAGGTTTTAACTATGGCTACACCTTC	CASTLRGTGFNYGYTF
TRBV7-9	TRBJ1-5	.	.	TGTGCCAGCAGCTCAGAGGGAGGGGGGCCCCAGCATTTT	CASSSEGGGPQHF
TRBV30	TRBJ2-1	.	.	TGTGCCTGGAGTGGGGGGGTACTTTGGCGCGACAATGAGCAGTTCTTC	CAWSGGVLWRDNEQFF
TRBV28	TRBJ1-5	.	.	TGTGCCAGCAGTTTATATGTGGGGGCTGGAAATCAGCCCCAGCATTTT	CASSLYVGAGNQPQHF
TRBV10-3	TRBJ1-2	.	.	TGTGCCGGAGGAGACGGACTTTCTGGGGGCTACACCTTC	CAGGDGLSGGYTF
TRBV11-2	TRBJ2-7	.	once	TGTGCCAGCAGCCCACACCAGACAGTCTACGAGCAGTACTTC	CASSPHQTVYEQYF
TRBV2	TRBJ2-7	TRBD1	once	TGTGCCAGCAGCGCCCTCCGGGACAGGGTTGTCGGGGACGAGCAGTACTTC	CASSALRDRVVGDEQYF
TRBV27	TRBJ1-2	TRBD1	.	TGTGCCAGCAGTTTACAACCAGGGGGCAACTATGGCTACACCTTC	CASSLQPGGNYGYTF
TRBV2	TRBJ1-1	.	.	TGTGCCAGCAGACAGGGTGTTGAAGTGTCTGAAGCTTTCTTT	CASRQGVEVSEAFF
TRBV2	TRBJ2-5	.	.	TGTGCCAGCAGTTTCCTCCAGGGAGGATTGGAGACCCAGTACTTC	CASSFLQGGLETQYF
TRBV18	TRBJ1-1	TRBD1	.	TGTGCCAGCTTAACAGGGGATGAGCGAGCTTTCTTT	CASLTGDERAFF
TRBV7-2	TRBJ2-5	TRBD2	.	TGTGCCAGCAGCCGGACTAGCGGGAGGGCCTCAGAGACCCAGTACTTC	CASSRTSGRASETQYF
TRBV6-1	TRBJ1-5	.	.	TGTGCCAGCACCGGGGGGGATCAGCCCCAGCATTTT	CASTGGDQPQHF
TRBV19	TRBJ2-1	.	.	TGTGCCAGTAGTATGCGACAGAACGGCTACAATGAGCAGTTCTTC	CASSMRQNGYNEQFF
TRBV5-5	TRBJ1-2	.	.	TGTGCCAGCAGCTTGGAAGTCAGGGCCGATGGCTACACCTTC	CASSLEVRADGYTF
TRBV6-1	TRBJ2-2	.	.	TGTGCCAGCTACGTAAGTAGCGGGAACACCGGGGAGCTGTTTTTT	CASYVSSGNTGELFF
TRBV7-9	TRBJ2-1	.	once	TGTGCCAGCAGCTGGATGTACAGCTACAATGAGCAGTTCTTC	CASSWMYSYNEQFF
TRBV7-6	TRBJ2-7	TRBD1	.	TGTGCCAGCAGCGAAATTGGGACAGGGATCTCCTACGAGCAGTACTTC	CASSEIGTGISYEQYF
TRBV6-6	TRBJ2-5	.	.	TGTGCCAGCAGAGTACAGGGACATAAAGAGACCCAGTACTTC	CASRVQGHKETQYF
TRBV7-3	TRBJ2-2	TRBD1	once	TGTGCCAGCAGCCAGCGGACAGGGGGGCTCGGGGAGCTGTTTTTT	CASSQRTGGLGELFF
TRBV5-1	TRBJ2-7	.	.	TGCGCCAGCAGCTTGGAGCCGGGAGAGAGATACGAGCAGTACTTC	CASSLEPGERYEQYF
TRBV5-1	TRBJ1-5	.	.	TGCGCCAGCAGCTCCGGGGTAAATCAGCCCCAGCATTTT	CASSSGVNQPQHF
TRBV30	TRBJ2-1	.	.	TGTGCCTGGAGTACCGCAGGGTTCACTGAGCAGTTCTTC	CAWSTAGFTEQFF
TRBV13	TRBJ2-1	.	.	TGTGCCAGCAGCTCTTATTTTACGGGAAGCTCCTACAATGAGCAGTTCTTC	CASSSYFTGSSYNEQFF
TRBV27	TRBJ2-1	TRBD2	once	TGTGCCAGCAGGGTAAGGCTAGCGGAGAACAATGAGCAGTTCTTC	CASRVRLAENNEQFF
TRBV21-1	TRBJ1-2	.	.	TGTGCCAGCAGCGACCGGGACAGGGGGATAGGGGATGGCTACACCTTC	CASSDRDRGIGDGYTF
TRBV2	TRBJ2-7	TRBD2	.	TGTGCCAGCTGGGGGGTACTAGCGGCTGATTACGAGCAGTACTTC	CASWGVLAADYEQYF